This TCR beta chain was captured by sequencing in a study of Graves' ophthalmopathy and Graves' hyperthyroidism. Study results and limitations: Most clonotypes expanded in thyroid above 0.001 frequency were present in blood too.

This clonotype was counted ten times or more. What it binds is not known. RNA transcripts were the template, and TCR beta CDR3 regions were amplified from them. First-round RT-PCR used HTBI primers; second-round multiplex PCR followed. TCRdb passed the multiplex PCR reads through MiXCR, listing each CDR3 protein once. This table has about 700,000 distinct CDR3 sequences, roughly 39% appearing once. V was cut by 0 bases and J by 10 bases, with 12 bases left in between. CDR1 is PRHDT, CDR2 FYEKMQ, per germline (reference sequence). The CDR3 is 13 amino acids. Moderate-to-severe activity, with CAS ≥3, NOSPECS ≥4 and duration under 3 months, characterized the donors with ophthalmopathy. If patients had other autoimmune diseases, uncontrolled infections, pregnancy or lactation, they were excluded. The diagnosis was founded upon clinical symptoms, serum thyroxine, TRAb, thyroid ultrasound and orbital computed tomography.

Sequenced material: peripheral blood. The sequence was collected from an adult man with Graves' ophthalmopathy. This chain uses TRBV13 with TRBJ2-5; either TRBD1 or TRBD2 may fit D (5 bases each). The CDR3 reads CASSLGLGTGQYF. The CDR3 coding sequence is TGTGCCAGCAGCTTAGGCCTGGGGACCGGCCAGTACTTC.